This TCR beta chain is drawn from a study of T cell changes during pregnancy in multiple sclerosis. The CDR3 extends over 17 amino acids. V shed 0 bases, J shed 15 bases, and the junction held 12 bases outside the gene matches. Germline CDR1 reads LGHNA; CDR2 reads YNFKEQ. Measured with immunoSEQ multiplex PCR; TCRdb has only the in-frame clones, and not every one. This table holds approximately 44,000 clones, 92% found once. This chain uses TRBV4-2 with TRBJ2-1; 15 bases line up with TRBD2. Sequences were derived from CD4+ T cells from peripheral blood mononuclear cells, sampled in the third trimester of pregnancy. This clonotype was obtained from a female donor with multiple sclerosis, enrolled in a pregnancy study. The CDR3 DNA sequence: TGTGCCAGCAGCCAAGATCGACGGACTAGCGGGAGGGCCGAATGGTTCTTC. Protein sequence: CASSQDRRTSGRAEWFF.